The next 20 T cell receptor beta chains were all read from a single sample in a study of blood T cell repertoires in COVID-19. Generated by immunoSEQ multiplex PCR, the TCRdb table keeps only in-frame clones and is missing some. The table has 300,000 to 450,000 clones, approximately 90% seen once; the top ten hold 0.95% to 1.1%. The sequenced sample consisted of PBMCs or T cells enriched from blood (not recorded which). These receptors all come from a man between 18 and 35 years old who had recovered from COVID-19.

J is TRBJ2-7 and V is TRBV28, with D possibly TRBD2 on 7 matching bases. CDR1 and CDR2 from the germline V gene are MDHEN and SYDVKM. The length of the CDR3 is 14 residues. With 2 bases removed from V and 2 bases from J, the gap between germline ends came to 10 bases. The chain's CDR3 is CASSLGGAAYEQYF. The CDR3 DNA follows: TGTGCCAGCAGTTTAGGGGGGGCCGCCTACGAGCAGTACTTC.

This clone was picked up one time. The chain employs TRBV2 and TRBJ1-1, with 9 nucleotides matching TRBD1. Trimming removed 5 bases from V and 7 bases from J; junction bases left unmatched: 5. CDR1 and CDR2 from the germline V gene are SNHLY and FYNNEI. This CDR3 has 13 residues. The CDR3 sequence is CASSQDRGGEAFF. DNA of the CDR3: TGTGCCAGCAGTCAGGACAGGGGTGGTGAAGCTTTCTTT.

The chain recombines TRBV4-3 with TRBJ1-2, with TRBD1 as a possible D gene (6 bases). Germline lookup yields CDR1 LGHNA and CDR2 YSLEER. This CDR3 is built from 14 residues. V was shortened by 0 bases and J by 5 bases, with 10 bases between the two germline ends. CDR3 loop: CASSQDTQGYGYTF. The CDR3 nucleotides are TGCGCCAGCAGCCAAGATACGCAGGGGTATGGCTACACCTTC.

This clone was observed a handful of times. The chain joins TRBV29-1 to TRBJ2-1; TRBD2 matches 8 bases. The trim removed 1 base at V and 6 bases at J, leaving 2 bases unmatched. This CDR3 is built from 13 residues. Per the germline V gene, CDR1 is SQVTM and CDR2 is ANQGSEA. The CDR3 spells CSVEAGGPNEQFF. Here the CDR3 DNA reads TGCAGCGTTGAAGCGGGAGGGCCCAATGAGCAGTTCTTC.

This sequence joins TRBV18 and TRBJ2-1, with 9 bases that match TRBD2. The CDR3 has 16 residues. Trimming at V came to 0 bases and at J to 6 bases, leaving 6 bases not matched to a gene. Germline V lookup: CDR1 KGHSH, CDR2 LQKENI. The CDR3 region is CASSPPNAGGPNEQFF. DNA of the CDR3: TGTGCCAGCTCACCACCGAACGCGGGGGGGCCCAATGAGCAGTTCTTC.

This chain joins TRBV24-1 and TRBJ2-1, with TRBD2 identical over 8 bases. Germline V gene lookup returns CDR1 KGHDR and CDR2 SFDVKD. Unmatched junction bases numbered 7, after V lost 5 bases and J lost 8 bases. The CDR3 covers 14 residues. CDR3 protein: CATSVREGHHEQFF. The CDR3 coding sequence is TGTGCCACCAGTGTACGGGAGGGCCATCATGAGCAGTTCTTC.

This chain joins TRBV15 and TRBJ2-6, with D possibly TRBD1 on 5 matching bases. Germline V lookup: CDR1 LNHNV, CDR2 YYDKDF (reference sequence). The V gene lost 0 bases and the J gene lost 0 bases, with 6 bases spanning the gap. The CDR3 spans 16 residues. CDR3 protein: CATSRDTGSGANVLTF. CDR3 nucleotide sequence: TGTGCCACCAGCAGAGATACAGGCTCTGGGGCCAACGTCCTGACTTTC.

The V gene is TRBV7-9, the J gene TRBJ1-1; D call uncertain. V was pared by 0 bases and J by 3 bases, with 11 bases between. The CDR3 runs 15 residues. Per germline, CDR1 SEHNR and CDR2 FQNEAQ (reference sequence). CDR3 in amino acids: CASSLASPRHTEAFF. The CDR3 nucleotides are TGTGCCAGCAGCTTAGCCTCCCCGCGGCACACTGAAGCTTTCTTT.

The V call is TRBV9, the J call TRBJ1-5; a possible D gene is TRBD1 (6 bases). V lost 4 bases to trimming and J lost 9 bases, with 14 bases between them. Germline CDR1 and CDR2: SGDLS and YYNGEE. The CDR3 sequence is 13 residues long. CDR3 in DNA: TGTGCCAGCAGCCGGGGGGGCCAGGGGCCCCAGCATTTT. It translates to CASSRGGQGPQHF.

The chain uses TRBV3-1 (or the pseudogene TRBV3-2) and TRBJ1-2; D might be TRBD1 (6 bases). The V end was cut by 0 bases, the J end by 6 bases, with 14 bases between. Per germline, CDR1 LGHDT and CDR2 YNNKEL (reference sequence). The CDR3 contains 15 residues. DNA of the CDR3: TGTGCCAGCAGCCAAGATCGCCGGGGACATGATGGCTACACCTTC. As protein: CASSQDRRGHDGYTF.

V is TRBV12-3 or TRBV12-4 and J is TRBJ1-2; D is undetermined. Deletions cut 3 bases from V and 7 bases from J, with 9 bases between. This CDR3 contains 12 residues. CDR3 DNA sequence: TGTGCCAGCAGTTTTATGACGGGTGGCTACACCTTC. Amino acid sequence: CASSFMTGGYTF.

This clone showed up just once. This rearrangement joins TRBV6-1 to TRBJ2-4; D not resolved. The CDR3 consists of 14 residues. V was pared by 6 bases and J by 9 bases, with 18 bases between. Germline CDR1 and CDR2: MNHNS and SASEGT. The CDR3 spells CASSYAAPPGIQYF. For the CDR3, the DNA is TGTGCCAGCAGCTATGCGGCCCCCCCGGGCATTCAGTACTTC.

The V and J genes are TRBV28 and TRBJ1-1, with D uncertain. CDR3 length equals 15 residues. Trimming pared 4 bases from V and 1 base from J, leaving 13 bases between. CDR1 is MDHEN and CDR2 is SYDVKM in the germline V gene. Here the CDR3 DNA reads TGTGCCAGCAGTTCCGCCGCGGGAGGGAACACTGAAGCTTTCTTT. Translating it yields CASSSAAGGNTEAFF.

The V and J genes are TRBV6-4 and TRBJ1-5; 7 bases are shared with TRBD1. Germline lookup yields CDR1 MRHNA and CDR2 SNTAGT. The ends lost 6 bases at V and 7 bases at J; junction bases unmatched: 6. This CDR3 is built from 13 residues. The CDR3 is CASRVQGVQPQHF. The CDR3 bases are TGTGCCAGCAGAGTCCAGGGGGTCCAGCCCCAGCATTTT.

The chain combines TRBV30 with TRBJ1-3; perhaps TRBD1 as D (6 bases). The V end was cut by 0 bases, the J end by 3 bases, with 9 bases between. The length of the CDR3 is 14 residues. Germline V CDR1 and CDR2: GTSNPN, SVGIG (reference sequence). CDR3 nucleotides: TGTGCCTGGAGTGTACAAGGGGGTGGAAACACCATATATTTT. This translates into CAWSVQGGGNTIYF.

The chain employs TRBV7-9 and TRBJ2-2; D not resolved. The V gene's germline CDR1 is SEHNR and CDR2 FQNEAQ (reference sequence). This CDR3 region has 15 residues. Between the trimmed V and J ends, which lost 4 bases and 1 base, there was a span of 10 bases. CDR3 sequence (DNA): TGTGCCAGCAGCTCCCAACGGGTGAACACCGGGGAGCTGTTTTTT. As protein: CASSSQRVNTGELFF.

The gene calls are TRBV28 and TRBJ1-2; D not certain. Trimming pared 3 bases from V and 0 bases from J, leaving 11 bases between. Per germline, CDR1 MDHEN and CDR2 SYDVKM. The CDR3 has 15 residues. CDR3 region: CASSLSGLANYGYTF. The CDR3 coding sequence is TGTGCCAGCAGTTTGAGCGGTCTTGCTAACTATGGCTACACCTTC.

J is TRBJ1-2 and V is TRBV6-5, with 11 positions matching TRBD1. CDR1 and CDR2 (germline): MNHEY, SVGAGI. Losses at the gene ends were 6 bases for V and 5 bases for J; bases not matched to a gene: 5. The CDR3 has 14 residues. The CDR3 DNA is TGTGCCAGCAGGGGGACAGGGGGGAAATATGGCTACACCTTC. Translated: CASRGTGGKYGYTF.

The chain is built from TRBV7-2 and TRBJ1-2; 8 bases map to TRBD1. The CDR3 totals 14 residues. Losses at the gene ends were 4 bases for V and 7 bases for J; bases not matched to a gene: 8. Germline assignment: CDR1 SGHTA and CDR2 FQGNSA. In nucleotides, the CDR3 is TGTGCCAGCAGCTCCACCCCAGGGGGCTTTGGCTACACCTTC. Its protein is CASSSTPGGFGYTF. Full variable domain (remainder filled in from reference TRBV7-2 and TRBJ1-2): GAGVSQSPSNKVTEKGKDVELRCDPISGHTALYWYRQSLGQGLEFLIYFQGNSAPDKSGLPSDRFSAERTGGSVSTLTIQRTQQEDSAVYLCASSSTPGGFGYTFGSGTRLTVV.

The rearrangement uses TRBV7-2 and TRBJ1-5, with unresolved D. The CDR3 is 15 amino acids. Germline V CDR1 and CDR2: SGHTA, FQGNSA. V lost 2 bases, J lost 0 bases, and 8 bases lay in between. The CDR3 DNA reads TGTGCCAGCAGCTTATCACAGATTAGCAATCAGCCCCAGCATTTT. This codes for CASSLSQISNQPQHF.